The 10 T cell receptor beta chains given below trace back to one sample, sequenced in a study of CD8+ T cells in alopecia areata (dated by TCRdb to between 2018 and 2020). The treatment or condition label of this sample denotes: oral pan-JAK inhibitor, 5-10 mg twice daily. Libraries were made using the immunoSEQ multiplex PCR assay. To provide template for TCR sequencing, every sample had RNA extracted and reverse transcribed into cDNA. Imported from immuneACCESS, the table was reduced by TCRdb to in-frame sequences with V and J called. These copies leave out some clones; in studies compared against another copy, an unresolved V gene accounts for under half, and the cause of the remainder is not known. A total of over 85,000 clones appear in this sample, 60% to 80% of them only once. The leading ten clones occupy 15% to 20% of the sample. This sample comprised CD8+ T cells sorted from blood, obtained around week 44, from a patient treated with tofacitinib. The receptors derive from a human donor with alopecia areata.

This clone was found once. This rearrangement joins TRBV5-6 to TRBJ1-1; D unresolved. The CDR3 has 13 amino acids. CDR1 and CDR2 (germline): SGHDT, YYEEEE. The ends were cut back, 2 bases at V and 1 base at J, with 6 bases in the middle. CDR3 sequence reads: CASSFGRNTEAFF. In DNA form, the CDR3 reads TGTGCCAGCAGCTTTGGCAGGAACACTGAAGCTTTCTTT.

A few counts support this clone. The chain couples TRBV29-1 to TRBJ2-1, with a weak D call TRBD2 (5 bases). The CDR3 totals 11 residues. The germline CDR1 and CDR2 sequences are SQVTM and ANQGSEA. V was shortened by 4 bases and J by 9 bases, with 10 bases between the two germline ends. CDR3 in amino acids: CSVGAGVEQFF. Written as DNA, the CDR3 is TGCAGCGTTGGGGCCGGGGTTGAGCAGTTCTTC.

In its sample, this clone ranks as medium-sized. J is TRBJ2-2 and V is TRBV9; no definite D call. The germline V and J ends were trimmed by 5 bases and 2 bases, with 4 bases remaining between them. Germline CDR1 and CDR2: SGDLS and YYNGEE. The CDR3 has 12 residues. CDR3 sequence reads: CASSRNTGELFF. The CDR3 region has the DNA TGTGCCAGCAGTCGTAACACCGGGGAGCTGTTTTTT.

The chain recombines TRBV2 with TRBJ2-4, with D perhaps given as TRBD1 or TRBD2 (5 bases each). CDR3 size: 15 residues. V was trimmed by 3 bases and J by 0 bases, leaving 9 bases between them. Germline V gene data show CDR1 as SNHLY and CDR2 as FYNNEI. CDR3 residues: CASSDEGLAKNIQYF. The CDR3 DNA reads TGTGCCAGCAGTGATGAGGGGCTAGCCAAAAACATTCAGTACTTC.

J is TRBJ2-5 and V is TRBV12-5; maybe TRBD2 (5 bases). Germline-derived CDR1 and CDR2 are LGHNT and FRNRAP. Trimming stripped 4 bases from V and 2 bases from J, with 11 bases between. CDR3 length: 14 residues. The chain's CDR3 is CASGSGLDQETQYF. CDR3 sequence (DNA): TGTGCTAGTGGTTCAGGACTTGATCAAGAGACCCAGTACTTC.

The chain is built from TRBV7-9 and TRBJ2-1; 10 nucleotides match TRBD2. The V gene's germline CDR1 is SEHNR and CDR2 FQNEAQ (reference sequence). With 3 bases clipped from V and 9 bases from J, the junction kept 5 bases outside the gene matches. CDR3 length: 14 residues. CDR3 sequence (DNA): TGTGCCAGCAGCTTGGAGCGGGGGGGCCCTGAGCAGTTCTTC. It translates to CASSLERGGPEQFF.

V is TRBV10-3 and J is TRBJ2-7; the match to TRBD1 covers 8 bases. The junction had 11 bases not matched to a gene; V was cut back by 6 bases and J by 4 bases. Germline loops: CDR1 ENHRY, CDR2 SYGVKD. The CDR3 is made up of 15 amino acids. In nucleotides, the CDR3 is TGTGCCATCAGCGGCACCGGGACAGGCGATTACGAGCAGTACTTC. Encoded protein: CAISGTGTGDYEQYF.

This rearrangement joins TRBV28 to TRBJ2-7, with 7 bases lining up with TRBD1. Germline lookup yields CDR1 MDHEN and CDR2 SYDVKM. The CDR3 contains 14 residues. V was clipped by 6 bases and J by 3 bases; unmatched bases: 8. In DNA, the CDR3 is TGTGCCAGCAGGCCACAGGGGATCGGCTACGAGCAGTACTTC. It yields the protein CASRPQGIGYEQYF. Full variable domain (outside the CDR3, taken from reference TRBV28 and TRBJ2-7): DVKVTQSSRYLVKRTGEKVFLECVQDMDHENMFWYRQDPGLGLRLIYFSYDVKMKEKGDIPEGYSVSREKKERFSLILESASTNQTSMYLCASRPQGIGYEQYFGPGTRLTVT.

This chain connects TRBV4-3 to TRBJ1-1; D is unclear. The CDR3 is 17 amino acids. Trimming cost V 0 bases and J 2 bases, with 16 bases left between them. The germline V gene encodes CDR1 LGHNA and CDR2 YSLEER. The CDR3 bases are TGCGCCAGCAGCCAAGATTTCGAGCAGGAGGTAAACACTGAAGCTTTCTTT. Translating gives CASSQDFEQEVNTEAFF.

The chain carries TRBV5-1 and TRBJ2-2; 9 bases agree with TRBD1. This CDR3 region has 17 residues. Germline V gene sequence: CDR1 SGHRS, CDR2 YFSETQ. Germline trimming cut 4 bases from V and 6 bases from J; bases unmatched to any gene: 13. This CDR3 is CASSVDVGTGIAGELFF. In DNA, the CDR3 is TGCGCCAGCAGCGTGGACGTCGGGACAGGGATTGCCGGGGAGCTGTTTTTT.